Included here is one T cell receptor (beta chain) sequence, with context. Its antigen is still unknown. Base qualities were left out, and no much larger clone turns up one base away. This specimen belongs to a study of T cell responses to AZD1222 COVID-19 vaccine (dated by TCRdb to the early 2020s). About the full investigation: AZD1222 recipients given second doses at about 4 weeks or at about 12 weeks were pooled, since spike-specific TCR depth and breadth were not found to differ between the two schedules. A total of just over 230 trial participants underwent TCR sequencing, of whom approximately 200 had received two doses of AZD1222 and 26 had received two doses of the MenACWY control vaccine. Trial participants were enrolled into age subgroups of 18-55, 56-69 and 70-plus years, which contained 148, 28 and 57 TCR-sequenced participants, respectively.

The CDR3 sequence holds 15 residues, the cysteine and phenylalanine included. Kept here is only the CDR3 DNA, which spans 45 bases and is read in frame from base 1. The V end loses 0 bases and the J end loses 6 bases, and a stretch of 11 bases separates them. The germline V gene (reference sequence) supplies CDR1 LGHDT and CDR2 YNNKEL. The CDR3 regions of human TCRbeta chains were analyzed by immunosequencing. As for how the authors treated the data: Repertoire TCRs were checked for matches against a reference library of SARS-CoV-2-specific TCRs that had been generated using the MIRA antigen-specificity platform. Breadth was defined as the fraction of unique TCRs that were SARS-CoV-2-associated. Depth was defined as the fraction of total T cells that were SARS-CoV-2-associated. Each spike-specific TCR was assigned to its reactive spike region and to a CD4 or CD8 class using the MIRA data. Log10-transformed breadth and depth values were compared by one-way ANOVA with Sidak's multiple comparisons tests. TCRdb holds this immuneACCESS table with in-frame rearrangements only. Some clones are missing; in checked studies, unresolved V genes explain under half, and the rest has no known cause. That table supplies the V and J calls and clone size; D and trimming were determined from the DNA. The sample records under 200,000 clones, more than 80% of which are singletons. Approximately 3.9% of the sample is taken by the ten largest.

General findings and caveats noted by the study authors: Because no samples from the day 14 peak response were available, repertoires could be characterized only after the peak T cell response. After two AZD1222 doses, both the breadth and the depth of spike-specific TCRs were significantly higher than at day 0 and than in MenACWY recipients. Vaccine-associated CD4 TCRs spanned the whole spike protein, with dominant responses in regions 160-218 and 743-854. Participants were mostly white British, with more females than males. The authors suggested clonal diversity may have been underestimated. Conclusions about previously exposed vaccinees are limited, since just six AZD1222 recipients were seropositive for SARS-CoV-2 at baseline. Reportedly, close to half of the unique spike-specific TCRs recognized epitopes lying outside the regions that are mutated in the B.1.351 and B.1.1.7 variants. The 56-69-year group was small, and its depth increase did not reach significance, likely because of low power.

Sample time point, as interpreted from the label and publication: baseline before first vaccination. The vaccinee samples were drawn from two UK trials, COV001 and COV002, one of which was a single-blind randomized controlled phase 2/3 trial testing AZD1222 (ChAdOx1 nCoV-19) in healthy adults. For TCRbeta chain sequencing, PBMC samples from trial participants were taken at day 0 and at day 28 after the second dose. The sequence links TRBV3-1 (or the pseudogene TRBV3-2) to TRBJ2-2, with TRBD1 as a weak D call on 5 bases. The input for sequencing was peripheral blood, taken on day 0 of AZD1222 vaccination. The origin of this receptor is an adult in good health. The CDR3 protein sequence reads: CASSQDQGTAGELFF. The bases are TGTGCCAGCAGCCAAGATCAGGGTACCGCCGGGGAGCTGTTTTTT.